This T cell receptor beta chain came from a study of OX40 agonist ivuxolimab in advanced cancers. The wider study: As their treatment, patients were administered ivuxolimab, an agonistic anti-OX40 (CD134) antibody.

V lost 5 bases and J lost 0, with 14 bases in between. The CDR3 sequence is 15 residues long. CDR1 is MDHEN and CDR2 is SYDVKM in the germline V gene. Excluded were patients having autoimmune disease history or systemic immunosuppression. Generated by immunoSEQ multiplex PCR, the TCRdb table keeps only in-frame clones and is missing some. The table has fewer than 200,000 clones, 90% to 95% seen once. The chain links TRBV28 to TRBJ2-7; D possibly corresponds to TRBD1 (6 bases). The material sequenced was CD4+ or CD8+ T cells sorted from blood, taken in a trial of the OX40 agonist ivuxolimab. This sequence originates from an adult with an advanced solid tumor such as melanoma, head and neck, liver or kidney cancer. The CDR3 sequence: CASSDAGTPSYEQYF. CDR3 DNA sequence: TGTGCCAGCAGTGATGCCGGGACACCCTCCTACGAGCAGTACTTC.